This record covers a single T cell receptor beta chain. Its antigen remains unidentified. The CDR3 extends over 13 amino acids. V was pared by 5 bases and J by 1 base, with 12 bases between. Germline loops: CDR1 DFQATT, CDR2 SNEGSKA (reference sequence). The data originate from a study of CD8+CD57+ T cells in acquired aplastic anemia. Study-level information: DNA recovered from sorted CD4+ and CD8+ cells had a mean of approximately 3 ug.

Those patients picked for sequencing had displayed CD8+CD57+ cell expansion on flow cytometry. Both TCR beta VDJ combination and CDR3 sequence profiling were carried out. Genomic DNA was the template for this profiling. In TCRdb, the reads were re-called with MiXCR into one record per CDR3 protein. The sample shows about 290,000 distinct CDR3 sequences, approximately 58% of them seen only once. Points from the study as a whole: CD8+ Simpson's diversity showed no significant patient-control difference.

The specimen was sorted CD4+, CD8+, or CD8+CD57+ T cells (not recorded which) from PBMCs. The chain links TRBV20-1 to TRBJ2-7; D is perhaps TRBD2 (6 bases). This TCR was recovered from a human donor with aplastic anemia. Here the CDR3 reads CSAAWDLSYEQYF. In DNA form, the CDR3 reads TGCAGTGCTGCTTGGGACTTATCCTACGAGCAGTACTTC.